These T cell receptor beta chains were read from a single sample in a study of OX40 agonist ivuxolimab in advanced cancers. This table comes from immunoSEQ multiplex PCR, and its TCRdb copy is limited to in-frame clones, with some not included. The table records approximately 28,000 clones, 86% of them present only once. The sequencing used CD4+ or CD8+ T cells sorted from blood, collected in a trial of the OX40 agonist ivuxolimab. The receptors originated from an adult with an advanced solid tumor such as melanoma, head and neck, liver or kidney cancer. The CDR3 runs from the conserved cysteine through the conserved F or W. D genes are given only for firm matches. Part of the rows lack a size; the others show once, few, many or a class for expanded clones.

len	v_gene	d_gene	j_gene	abundance	CDR3aa	CDR3nt
15	TRBV4-1	TRBD2	TRBJ2-3	.	CASSRGTRSTDTQYF	TGCGCCAGCAGCCGCGGGACTAGAAGTACGGATACGCAGTATTTT
17	TRBV13	TRBD2	TRBJ2-5	.	CASSSHGLAEPKETQYF	TGTGCCAGCAGCTCCCATGGACTAGCGGAGCCTAAAGAGACCCAGTACTTC
13	TRBV27	.	TRBJ2-1	.	CASSPYQGYEQFF	TGTGCCAGCAGCCCTTATCAGGGGTATGAGCAGTTCTTC
14	TRBV5-1	.	TRBJ2-1	few	CASSSAGAYNEQFF	TGCGCCAGCAGCTCCGCCGGGGCCTACAATGAGCAGTTCTTC
13	TRBV6-5	.	TRBJ2-7	.	CASSIGRNSEQYF	TGTGCCAGCAGCATCGGACGGAATTCCGAGCAGTACTTC
16	TRBV5-1	TRBD2	TRBJ2-1	.	CASSRGAGELYNEQFF	TGCGCCAGCAGTCGCGGTGCGGGAGAGTTGTACAATGAGCAGTTCTTC
14	TRBV5-4	.	TRBJ2-1	.	CASSSLRRRDEQFF	TGTGCCAGCAGCTCCCTCCGAAGAAGGGATGAGCAGTTCTTC
10	TRBV7-9	.	TRBJ2-1	.	CASSLGEQFF	TGTGCCAGCAGCTTAGGAGAGCAGTTCTTC
15	TRBV30	.	TRBJ2-2	.	CAWSVLGVGAGELFF	TGTGCCTGGAGTGTACTAGGGGTTGGGGCCGGGGAGCTGTTTTTT
14	TRBV6-6	.	TRBJ2-7	.	CASSTKWFSYEQYF	TGTGCCAGCAGTACCAAGTGGTTCTCCTACGAGCAGTACTTC
11	TRBV10-3	.	TRBJ1-1	few	CATTDDTEAFF	TGTGCCACGACAGACGACACTGAAGCTTTCTTT
16	TRBV5-6	.	TRBJ1-2	.	CASSLIWQGTNYGYTF	TGTGCCAGCAGCTTAATTTGGCAGGGTACTAACTATGGCTACACCTTC
16	TRBV28	.	TRBJ2-1	.	CASSIQTTDSYNEQFF	TGTGCCAGCAGTATCCAGACTACCGACTCCTACAATGAGCAGTTCTTC
16	TRBV7-9	.	TRBJ2-5	.	CASSFPGALSLETQYF	TGTGCCAGCAGCTTTCCCGGGGCTCTCAGCTTAGAGACCCAGTACTTC
16	TRBV6-4	TRBD2	TRBJ2-2	.	CASSDSAGGGTGELFF	TGTGCCAGCAGTGACTCCGCGGGAGGGGGCACCGGGGAGCTGTTTTTT
14	TRBV6-5	.	TRBJ2-7	.	CASSYSPGGREQYF	TGTGCCAGCAGTTACTCGCCAGGGGGGCGGGAGCAGTACTTC
13	TRBV10-2	.	TRBJ2-7	.	CASSDDGGFEQYF	TGCGCCAGCAGTGATGACGGGGGATTCGAGCAGTACTTC
15	TRBV6-1	TRBD1	TRBJ2-7	.	CASSEAGDSSYEQYF	TGTGCCAGCAGTGAAGCTGGGGACAGCTCCTACGAGCAGTACTTC
15	TRBV13	.	TRBJ2-2	.	CASSPWTLNTGELFF	TGTGCCAGCAGCCCCTGGACTCTGAACACCGGGGAGCTGTTTTTT
14	TRBV7-8	TRBD2	TRBJ2-7	medium-sized	CASSLASGRAEQYF	TGTGCCAGCAGCCTCGCTAGCGGGAGGGCGGAGCAGTACTTC
14	TRBV6-1	TRBD2	TRBJ2-3	.	CASSEVGLAATQYF	TGTGCCAGCAGTGAGGTGGGACTAGCCGCTACGCAGTATTTT
20	TRBV5-8	.	TRBJ2-3	.	CASSLGQGNPVSDHTDTQYF	TGTGCCAGCAGCTTGGGTCAGGGGAATCCCGTGTCCGACCACACAGATACGCAGTATTTT
14	TRBV5-1	TRBD2	TRBJ2-1	once	CASSQIGLAEEQFF	TGCGCCAGCAGCCAAATTGGACTAGCGGAGGAGCAGTTCTTC
16	TRBV6-5	.	TRBJ2-1	.	CASSYSALWVGNEQFF	TGTGCCAGCAGTTACTCGGCTCTCTGGGTTGGCAATGAGCAGTTCTTC
15	TRBV9	TRBD2	TRBJ2-1	.	CASSPSGIPYNEQFF	TGTGCCAGCAGTCCTAGCGGGATCCCTTATAATGAGCAGTTCTTC
18	TRBV5-1	TRBD2	TRBJ2-3	medium-sized	CASSTHLGVSGRANTQYF	TGCGCCAGCAGCACCCACCTCGGGGTGAGCGGGAGGGCAAATACGCAGTATTTT
16	TRBV30	.	TRBJ2-7	.	CAWTPSRDSSSYEQYF	TGTGCCTGGACTCCTTCCCGGGACTCTAGCTCCTACGAGCAGTACTTC
14	TRBV6-5	.	TRBJ2-1	.	CASSYSRYLSEQFF	TGTGCCAGCAGTTACTCAAGATATTTGAGTGAGCAGTTCTTC
15	TRBV11-3	.	TRBJ1-4	.	CASSHSWTTNEKLFF	TGTGCCAGCAGCCATAGTTGGACAACTAATGAAAAACTGTTTTTT
17	TRBV5-6	TRBD1	TRBJ1-4	few	CASSLAGTEFTNEKLFF	TGTGCCAGCAGCTTGGCCGGGACAGAATTCACTAATGAAAAACTGTTTTTT
16	TRBV7-9	TRBD1	TRBJ2-7	.	CASNQPGQAGGYEQYF	TGTGCCAGCAACCAGCCGGGACAGGCGGGCGGCTACGAGCAGTACTTC
11	TRBV30	.	TRBJ2-7	.	CAWDEGYEQYF	TGTGCCTGGGACGAGGGCTACGAGCAGTACTTC
14	TRBV28	TRBD1	TRBJ2-7	.	CASSNRDRGYEQYF	TGTGCCAGCAGCAACCGGGACAGGGGCTACGAGCAGTACTTC
16	TRBV7-9	.	TRBJ2-1	medium-sized	CASSPAQKRSYNEQFF	TGTGCCAGCAGCCCAGCCCAGAAGCGGTCCTACAATGAGCAGTTCTTC
14	TRBV19	.	TRBJ2-5	.	CASSFGTRGETQYF	TGTGCCAGTAGTTTCGGGACTCGCGGGGAGACCCAGTACTTC
11	TRBV30	TRBD2	TRBJ2-1	.	CGASGDLGQFF	TGTGGGGCTAGCGGGGACCTAGGGCAGTTCTTC
13	TRBV5-6	.	TRBJ1-1	large	CASSLGTLYEAFF	TGTGCCAGCAGCTTGGGTACCCTATATGAAGCTTTCTTT
15	TRBV6-5	TRBD1	TRBJ1-5	.	CASSLRDRASQPQHF	TGTGCCAGCAGCCTCCGGGACAGGGCGAGTCAGCCCCAGCATTTT
15	TRBV5-1	.	TRBJ2-7	.	CASPMIRSVFGEQYF	TGCGCCAGCCCTATGATTCGTAGTGTTTTTGGCGAGCAGTACTTC
11	TRBV28	.	TRBJ2-5	.	CASSLGGTQYF	TGTGCCAGCAGCCTAGGCGGCACCCAGTACTTC
13	TRBV7-3	.	TRBJ2-1	.	CASSLNLYNEQFF	TGTGCCAGCAGCTTAAACTTATACAATGAGCAGTTCTTC
18	TRBV27	.	TRBJ2-3	.	CASSPLGPRGTPADTQYF	TGTGCCAGCAGTCCGCTGGGGCCTCGGGGGACTCCCGCAGATACGCAGTATTTT
15	TRBV4-1	.	TRBJ1-5	.	CASSQDGQPSKPQHF	TGCGCCAGCAGCCAGGACGGACAGCCCTCGAAGCCCCAGCATTTT
14	TRBV15	.	TRBJ1-1	.	CATSPRSSGTEAFF	TGTGCCACCAGCCCCAGAAGTAGTGGGACTGAAGCTTTCTTT
11	TRBV13	.	TRBJ2-1	.	CASSYNNEQFF	TGTGCCAGCAGCTACAACAATGAGCAGTTCTTC
15	TRBV18	TRBD1	TRBJ1-2	.	CASSPRQGARYGYTF	TGTGCCAGCTCACCACGACAGGGGGCGCGGTATGGCTACACCTTC
13	TRBV2	.	TRBJ2-2	.	CASNLGGAGELFF	TGTGCCAGCAATCTCGGTGGAGCCGGGGAGCTGTTTTTT
13	TRBV7-8	TRBD2	TRBJ2-7	few	CASSFRLADEQYF	TGTGCCAGCAGCTTCCGGCTAGCGGACGAGCAGTACTTC